This is a list of T cell receptor beta chains from one sample in a study of cytomegalovirus exposure and HLA in healthy donors. Clones were sequenced by immunoSEQ multiplex PCR, and TCRdb holds only the in-frame ones, with some missing. Found here are hundreds of thousands of clones, around four fifths of them singletons; the top ten hold 0.71%. The sample was PBMCs. The receptors were gathered from a boy between 2 and 10 years old in good health and CMV-seronegative. Both conserved end residues are trimmed from each CDR3. The order of the fields is J gene, V gene, CDR3 protein.

>TRBJ2-1|TRBV15
ATSQAGGPYNEQF
>TRBJ2-7|TRBV5-4
ASSLAPSYEQY
>TRBJ1-1|TRBV19
ASRNKWTEAF
>TRBJ2-1|TRBV2
ASSGGQDYNEQF
>TRBJ1-1|TRBV29-1
SVPLMELNTEAF
>TRBJ1-2|TRBV5-4
ASSTPDTSLLYGYT
>TRBJ1-5|TRBV15
ATSSGVSGNQPQH
>TRBJ2-7|TRBV4-1
ASSQEMRLGAYEQY
>TRBJ1-2|TRBV6-1
ASSEGWVRATD
>TRBJ1-2|TRBV7-3
ASSSRGGRGYT
>TRBJ1-1|TRBV11-2
ASSLEVGQSSNTEAF
>TRBJ2-1|TRBV7-2
ASSFGGFTYNEQF
>TRBJ2-7|TRBV19
ASSATGGHYEQY
>TRBJ1-1|TRBV4-1
ASSQDWAGGTEAF
>TRBJ1-4|TRBV25-1
ASSETKDRGRVGEKLF
>TRBJ2-7|TRBV2
ASRTGTGNSYEQY
>TRBJ1-5|TRBV15
ATSYRAGNQPQH
>TRBJ1-5|TRBV5-8
ASSLYGQGYQPQH
>TRBJ2-7|TRBV11-2
ASSLGAGMNEQY
>TRBJ2-1|TRBV30
AWIEMGLPKHEQF
>TRBJ2-7|TRBV7-7
ASSLDRGGSEQY
>TRBJ2-7|TRBV29-1
SVGQTSGSYEQY
>TRBJ1-5|TRBV6-4
ASSDPYSNQPQR
>TRBJ2-7|TRBV30
AWSVQEWDSSYEQY
>TRBJ2-1|TRBV9
ASSVEGFGTSGGAANEQF
>TRBJ2-2|TRBV6-5
ASGGLPNTGELF
>TRBJ2-7|TRBV7-9
SSTPGGYEQY
>TRBJ2-3|TRBV30
AWSVGGASTDTQY
>TRBJ2-1|TRBV4-1
ASSQGLAGGWDEQF
>TRBJ1-3|TRBV5-1
ASRDTGSSGNTIY
>TRBJ1-2|TRBV11-3
ASSLDRTAGDGYT
>TRBJ2-7|TRBV23-1
ASSLHPKTGNSDEQY
>TRBJ2-3|TRBV11-3
ASSSGAAGETDTQY
>TRBJ2-5|TRBV5-6
ASSSRTSLGTQY
>TRBJ1-1|TRBV7-2
ASSLAVLGPVNTEAF
>TRBJ2-3|TRBV6-1
ASSEAGVDPDTQY
>TRBJ2-3|TRBV6-5
ASRRGTETDTQY
>TRBJ2-1|TRBV30
AYQGDSYNEQF
>TRBJ2-1|TRBV14
ASSRSGLAGEQF
>TRBJ2-1|TRBV19
ASSIGLAGVYEQF
>TRBJ1-4|TRBV5-8
ASSLGQGANEKLF
>TRBJ2-3|TRBV2
ASRGLVSPDTQY
>TRBJ2-7|TRBV4-2
ASAQRSGSSGEQY